This T cell receptor beta chain is from a study of blood T cell repertoires in COVID-19 (dated by TCRdb to about 2020). For the study in its entirety: Samples covering the acute and convalescent phases of COVID-19 were provided by collaborators in the United States, Italy and Spain. The material from the prospective study consisted of cDNA or gDNA derived from T cells, B-cell-depleted T cells, or PBMCs. Subjects who had been exposed to COVID-19, were actively infected with it, or had recovered from it provided the deeply sampled blood TCRbeta repertoires that made up the dataset. The repertoires were released in a freely available public database meant as a resource for research on the immune response to SARS-CoV-2. Samples were obtained from the ongoing ImmuneRACE study (first 160 participants) and from about 1,300 subjects provided by 6 global collaborators. The sample metadata nearly always contained a de-identified subject ID, COVID-19 status, age in years and sex. Where HLA class I and class II types were available, the types were taken from metadata supplied by the sample provider, not from assay-based typing.

To note about this clone: No cognate antigen has been identified for it. No much larger clonotype is one base removed from it; base qualities were not supplied.

The CDR3 runs 15 amino acids, cysteine and phenylalanine included. The sequence is cut down to CDR3 DNA, 45 bases in frame from base 1. The CDR1 and CDR2 encoded by the germline V gene are MNHEY and SVGAGI. For this chain, trimming is 6 bases at the V end and 5 bases at the J end, and the number of junction bases without a gene match is 8. The immunoSEQ Assay, a bias-controlled multiplex PCR, was used to amplify TCRbeta CDR3 regions from genomic DNA. The original pipeline was this. The number of nucleated cells in each sample was estimated from the amplification of reference gene primers within the assay. Sequence reads were collapsed and filtered to measure the absolute abundance of every unique TCRbeta CDR3 rearrangement. For each sample, productive Simpson clonality was calculated as the square root of Simpson's diversity index across productive rearrangements. TCRdb provides this immuneACCESS table in a form limited to in-frame rearrangements. Some clones are lacking; in checked studies, under half of them reflect an unresolved V gene, and why the rest are absent is not known. V and J calls plus clone size are reproduced from that table; the DNA served to infer D and trimming. This sample holds fewer than 200,000 clones; roughly 88% were observed only once. The ten largest make up around 9.8% of the sample.

What the research found in general, with its limitations: The quantity of clinical and demographic metadata differed by source and by participant and was supplied without curation.

Whole blood was collected in K2EDTA tubes by collaborating institutions according to the institutions' own protocols. Collaborator samples were shipped for TCRbeta analysis as frozen whole blood, isolated PBMCs, or DNA extracted from either sample type. This TCR was sampled from a woman of 80 years or more with acute or convalescent COVID-19. The V gene is TRBV6-5 and the J gene is TRBJ2-5; TRBD2 matches 11 bases in the middle. The sample consisted of peripheral blood. The CDR3 region: CASRLSGRARETQYF. The DNA sequence is given as TGTGCCAGCAGACTTAGCGGGAGGGCCCGGGAGACCCAGTACTTC.